This T cell receptor (beta chain) originates from a study of blood T cell repertoires in COVID-19 (TCRdb year 2020). Regarding the research as a whole: Samples from collaborators originated in the United States, Italy and Spain and spanned both the acute and convalescent phases of COVID-19. The prospective study material was composed of cDNA or gDNA derived from T cells, B-cell-depleted T cells, or PBMCs. Sample metadata almost always included a de-identified subject ID, COVID-19 status, age in years and sex. The samples were drawn from the first 160 participants of the ongoing ImmuneRACE study and from some 1,300 subjects provided by 6 global collaborators. HLA class I and class II types, where available, came from metadata supplied by the sample provider rather than from assay-based typing. The dataset comprised deeply sampled blood TCRbeta repertoires from subjects exposed to, actively infected with, or recovered from COVID-19. The repertoires were made available in a free public database intended to serve as a resource for research on the immune response to SARS-CoV-2.

The immunoSEQ Assay, a bias-controlled multiplex PCR, was used to amplify TCRbeta CDR3 regions from genomic DNA. From the authors' description of their analysis: Nucleated cell counts per sample were estimated from amplification of reference gene primers within the assay. To quantify the absolute abundance of each unique TCRbeta CDR3 rearrangement, sequence reads were collapsed and filtered. For each sample, productive Simpson clonality was calculated as the square root of Simpson's diversity index across productive rearrangements. TCRdb limited this immuneACCESS table to in-frame rearrangements with V and J called. A share of clones is missing; checked studies link under half to unresolved V genes, and the rest is unexplained. V, J and clone size were drawn from that table, and D and trimming were deduced from the DNA. Counted in this sample were about 170,000 clones; almost 85% of them appeared once. The ten largest clones represent roughly 15% of the sample.

A note on this clone: Its specific antigen is unknown. Per-base qualities were not stored, and no clone one base away is much larger.

The germline V gene provides CDR1 MGHRA and CDR2 YSYEKL. At the junction V is shortened by 6 bases and J by 6 bases, with 14 bases in between. Spanning cysteine to phenylalanine, the CDR3 consists of 13 amino acids. Solely the CDR3 DNA is kept, with 39 bases framed from the first base. Results the study describes overall, beyond this receptor: How much clinical and demographic metadata was included differed by source and by participant, and the metadata was provided uncurated.

The collaborating institutions used their own protocols to collect whole blood in K2EDTA tubes. For TCRbeta analysis, collaborators shipped samples as frozen whole blood, isolated PBMCs, or DNA extracted from either of those sample types. The sequence came from a young man with active or convalescent COVID-19. The sequenced material came from peripheral blood. The chain was built from TRBV4-1 and TRBJ1-2; matching of 5 bases hints at TRBD1 as the D gene. The DNA sequence reads TGCGCCAGCAGGAGTGGGGGGTTGGATGGCTACACCTTC. It specifies CASRSGGLDGYTF.